The present T cell receptor beta chain was sequenced within a study of T cell responses to AZD1222 COVID-19 vaccine. The V gene's germline CDR1 is KGHSH and CDR2 LQKENI. V was shortened by 8 bases and J by 0 bases, with 8 bases between the two germline ends. The CDR3 runs to 12 residues. Libraries were prepared by immunoSEQ multiplex PCR; TCRdb keeps only in-frame clonotypes and omits some of them. Of fewer than 150,000 clones listed, approximately 91% were seen once; the top ten hold 4.5% to 7%. A remark on this clone: The antigen remains unidentified.

Second-dose timings of about 4 or about 12 weeks were pooled. The study, taken as a whole, reports: Spike-specific TCR breadth and depth were elevated following two AZD1222 doses.

The V gene is TRBV18, the J gene TRBJ2-7, with TRBD1 as a possible D gene (6 bases). This TCR was recovered from an adult who received the AZD1222 COVID-19 vaccine. The sample was peripheral blood, taken 28 days after the second AZD1222 dose. CDR3 in amino acids: CASTTGSYEQYF. The CDR3 nucleotides read TGTGCCAGCACGACAGGCTCCTACGAGCAGTACTTC.